These 22 T cell receptor beta chains came from one sample sequenced in a study of shared clonotypes between healthy human individuals. Data came from immunoSEQ multiplex PCR; TCRdb stores just in-frame clones and leaves some out. The sample includes some 630,000 clones, 72% seen only once; the top ten take approximately 1.8%. Sequenced sample: memory CD4+ T cells sorted from blood. The subset here: CD45RA-negative fraction. The origin of the receptors is a woman in her 30s in good health.

The chain combines TRBV5-8 with TRBJ1-6; D remains ambiguous. From germline, CDR1 is SGHTS and CDR2 YDEGEE. The CDR3 sequence is 14 residues long. V was pared by 4 bases and J by 8 bases, with 13 bases between. This CDR3 is CASSRTPWDSPLHF. CDR3 in DNA: TGTGCCAGCAGCCGGACCCCCTGGGATTCACCCCTCCACTTT.

V and J are TRBV2 and TRBJ2-6, with TRBD1 matching over 7 bases. The junction had 6 bases not matched to a gene; V was cut back by 6 bases and J by 4 bases. Germline CDR1 reads SNHLY; CDR2 reads FYNNEI. This CDR3 region has 15 residues. The CDR3 region is CASSMTGSGANVLTF. The CDR3 region has the DNA TGTGCCAGCAGCATGACAGGGTCCGGGGCCAACGTCCTGACTTTC.

The chain uses TRBV7-2 and TRBJ1-3; D may be TRBD1 (5 bases). V was shortened by 5 bases and J by 0 bases, with 17 bases between the two germline ends. The CDR3 is 17 residues long. Germline CDR1 is SGHTA and CDR2 is FQGNSA. As DNA, the CDR3 is TGTGCCAGCAGCCCCAGACAGTATGCCAACTCTGGAAACACCATATATTTT. Translated: CASSPRQYANSGNTIYF.

The V call is TRBV2, the J call TRBJ2-7, with 9 bases matching TRBD2. The CDR3 totals 16 residues. Germline loops: CDR1 SNHLY, CDR2 FYNNEI. V dropped 7 bases and J dropped 4; count of bases not matched to a gene: 14. The CDR3 protein is CASKGLAGLLNYEQYF. The CDR3 bases are TGTGCCAGCAAAGGTCTAGCGGGACTCCTTAATTACGAGCAGTACTTC. The variable domain in full, with the rest retrieved from reference TRBV2 and TRBJ2-7, is EPEVTQTPSHQVTQMGQEVILRCVPISNHLYFYWYRQILGQKVEFLVSFYNNEISEKSEIFDDQFSVERPDGSNFTLKIRSTKLEDSAMYFCASKGLAGLLNYEQYFGPGTRLTVT.

The sample holds one count of this clone. The rearrangement uses TRBV5-4 and TRBJ2-5; TRBD2 is a possible D gene (6 bases). The ends were cut back, 4 bases at V and 1 base at J, with 14 bases in the middle. Germline CDR1 reads SGHNT; CDR2 reads YYREEE (reference sequence). CDR3 length: 15 amino acids. CDR3: CASSPRTGSQETQYF. The DNA for the CDR3 is TGTGCCAGCAGCCCCCGGACCGGGAGCCAAGAGACCCAGTACTTC.

V usage is TRBV15 and J usage is TRBJ1-4, with D uncertain. CDR1 is LNHNV and CDR2 is YYDKDF in the germline V gene (reference sequence). V lost 0 bases and J 6 bases, leaving 8 bases between the germline ends. The CDR3 covers 14 residues. The CDR3 DNA sequence: TGTGCCACCAGCAGAGATCCGTCGGATGAAAAACTGTTTTTT. Translated, it gives CATSRDPSDEKLFF.

This rearrangement joins TRBV9 to TRBJ2-4; D possibly matches TRBD1 or TRBD2 (5 bases each). This CDR3 is 14 amino acids long. V lost 3 bases to trimming and J lost 6 bases, with 13 bases between them. Germline V lookup: CDR1 SGDLS, CDR2 YYNGEE. This chain's CDR3 is CASSARVAGNIQYF. DNA for the CDR3: TGTGCCAGCAGCGCCAGGGTCGCGGGAAACATTCAGTACTTC.

V gene TRBV16 combines with J gene TRBJ1-1, with 7 bases identical to TRBD1. The CDR3 extends over 13 amino acids. Germline V gene data show CDR1 as KGHSY and CDR2 as FQNENV. Unmatched junction bases numbered 2, after V lost 4 bases and J lost 3 bases. In DNA, the CDR3 is TGTGCCAGCAGCCCGGGACAGCACACTGAAGCTTTCTTT. Translating it yields CASSPGQHTEAFF.

This sequence joins TRBV19 and TRBJ1-2; D remains ambiguous. The CDR3 runs 14 residues. Germline values: CDR1 LNHDA, CDR2 SQIVND (reference sequence). Trimming took 3 bases from V and 0 from J, leaving 8 bases between them. This chain's CDR3 is CASSILAANYGYTF. CDR3 nucleotide sequence: TGTGCCAGTAGTATTCTCGCCGCTAACTATGGCTACACCTTC.

For this clone: This CDR3 fails to terminate in the conserved phenylalanine or tryptophan, so it likely reflects a read error. The DNA is left out, because the CDR3 cannot be placed on it with certainty; the CDR3 is given as TCRdb lists it. V is TRBV10-2 and J is TRBJ2-2; whether TRBD1, the table's D call, matches the DNA was not checked. Counting both end residues, the CDR3 totals 12 amino acids. Germline CDR1 WSHSY, CDR2 SAAADI. This chain's CDR3 is CASSEIQGSPSL.

The chain carries TRBV5-1 and TRBJ1-2; possibly TRBD1 for D (5 bases). The CDR3 is 14 amino acids. V shed 4 bases and J shed 2 bases, with 12 bases lying between them. Germline V gene sequence: CDR1 SGHRS, CDR2 YFSETQ. The CDR3 sequence: CASSRTRGNYGYTF. The CDR3 DNA follows: TGCGCCAGCAGCCGTACGAGGGGCAACTATGGCTACACCTTC.

V is TRBV19 and J is TRBJ2-5; possible D gene TRBD1, 5 bases. The germline V and J ends were trimmed by 6 bases and 7 bases, with 9 bases remaining between them. This CDR3 is 11 amino acids long. Germline V CDR1 and CDR2: LNHDA, SQIVND (reference sequence). The CDR3 DNA sequence: TGTGCCAGTAGAGCGCAGGGGACCCAGTACTTC. This codes for CASRAQGTQYF.

This clone was seen a single time. This rearrangement joins TRBV6-5 to TRBJ2-7, with 12 bases identical to TRBD2. The CDR3 is 16 residues long. Looked up from germline, CDR1 is MNHEY and CDR2 is SVGAGI. J gave up 4 bases and V 4 bases, and 8 bases lay outside the gene matches. This CDR3 is CASSSRTSGNRYEQYF. CDR3 nucleotides: TGTGCCAGCAGTTCTCGGACTAGCGGGAATAGGTACGAGCAGTACTTC.

The chain uses TRBV6-1 and TRBJ2-2; the D gene is possibly TRBD2 (6 bases). V lost 6 bases and J lost 1, with 12 bases in between. Germline assignment: CDR1 MNHNS and CDR2 SASEGT. This CDR3 is built from 15 residues. The CDR3 spells CASSAGTENTGELFF. CDR3 sequence (DNA): TGTGCCAGCAGCGCCGGGACTGAGAACACCGGGGAGCTGTTTTTT.

The chain combines TRBV18 with TRBJ1-5; D not resolved. CDR3 length: 15 residues. Germline assignment: CDR1 KGHSH and CDR2 LQKENI. Between the trimmed V and J ends, which lost 3 bases and 0 bases, there was a span of 9 bases. This CDR3 is CASSPNSDSNQPQHF. The CDR3 DNA reads TGTGCCAGCTCACCGAACTCCGATAGCAATCAGCCCCAGCATTTT.

The chain carries TRBV29-1 and TRBJ1-2; D perhaps matches TRBD1 (5 bases). The CDR3 loop spans 11 amino acids. CDR1 SQVTM and CDR2 ANQGSEA come from the germline V gene. Trimming cost V 6 bases and J 6 bases, with 11 bases left between them. Here the CDR3 reads CSVMRGHGYTF. In DNA, the CDR3 is TGCAGCGTGATGAGGGGCCATGGCTACACCTTC.

This rearrangement joins TRBV5-1 to TRBJ2-7; possible D gene TRBD1, 6 bases. The germline V gene has CDR1 SGHRS and CDR2 YFSETQ. There are 16 residues in the CDR3. Trimming removed 0 bases at V and 2 bases at J, with 15 bases between. CDR3: CASSLAFWDTTYEQYF. The CDR3 bases are TGCGCCAGCAGCTTGGCCTTTTGGGACACCACCTACGAGCAGTACTTC.

This sequence joins TRBV5-1 and TRBJ2-1; D not resolved. The CDR3 contains 14 residues. Germline CDR1 and CDR2: SGHRS and YFSETQ. Between the trimmed V and J ends, which lost 0 bases and 9 bases, there was a span of 13 bases. The CDR3 coding sequence is TGCGCCAGCAGCTTGGGAACGCCCTCAGGTGAGCAGTTCTTC. Its protein is CASSLGTPSGEQFF.

This sequence joins TRBV10-3 and TRBJ2-5; 8 bases match TRBD2. After removal of 2 bases from V and 4 bases from J, the junction contained 0 bases not matched to a gene. Germline V gene lookup returns CDR1 ENHRY and CDR2 SYGVKD. This CDR3 is built from 13 residues. The CDR3 DNA is TGTGCCATCAGTGAGAGCGGGGGAGAGACCCAGTACTTC. Its translation: CAISESGGETQYF.

V is TRBV9 and J is TRBJ2-1; TRBD2 matches 7 bases. Germline V gene data show CDR1 as SGDLS and CDR2 as YYNGEE. With V trimmed by 4 bases and J by 0 bases, 4 bases remained unmatched. The CDR3 covers 15 residues. This CDR3 is CASSSGGNSYNEQFF. CDR3 bases: TGTGCCAGCAGCTCCGGGGGGAACTCCTACAATGAGCAGTTCTTC. The full variable domain, rest sourced from reference TRBV9 and TRBJ2-1, is DSGVTQTPKHLITATGQRVTLRCSPRSGDLSVYWYQQSLDQGLQFLIQYYNGEERAKGNILERFSAQQFPDLHSELNLSSLELGDSALYFCASSSGGNSYNEQFFGPGTRLTVL.

There are a few counts of this clone. The rearrangement uses TRBV5-6 and TRBJ1-5, with 12 bases matching TRBD1. The CDR3 loop spans 19 amino acids. CDR1 and CDR2 from the germline V gene are SGHDT and YYEEEE. J lost 0 bases, V lost 4 bases, and 11 bases had no gene match. CDR3 sequence reads: CASSHPGQGARDSNQPQHF. For the CDR3, the DNA is TGTGCCAGCAGCCACCCGGGACAGGGGGCGAGGGATAGCAATCAGCCCCAGCATTTT.

This clone was observed a single time. This sequence joins TRBV4-2 and TRBJ1-3; tentative D call: TRBD1 (6 bases). Trimming left V 5 bases short and J 4 bases short, with 15 bases between. Germline loops: CDR1 LGHNA, CDR2 YNFKEQ. The CDR3 length is 15 residues. As DNA, the CDR3 is TGTGCCAGCAGCTCGGCGGGACAACACGGAAACACCATATATTTT. It encodes CASSSAGQHGNTIYF.